Listed below are T cell receptor beta chains from one sample, sequenced in a study of metastatic and nonmetastatic thyroid tumors. TCRdb used MiXCR to call clones anew from the PCR reads. Here the sample spans roughly 12,000 clones, 31% being singletons. Sequencing used tumor tissue. These receptor sequences come from a female donor with papillary thyroid cancer or a benign thyroid nodule (not recorded which). Some clones in this sample may be carry-over from other donors' samples. CDR3s include the opening cysteine and the closing phenylalanine or tryptophan. Each record gives: D gene, CDR3 length, clone size, V gene, J gene, CDR3 DNA, CDR3 protein. A D gene is named only where the DNA matches it firmly. Only part of the rows carry a size: once, few, many, or a class if the clone is expanded.

D: TRBD2; length: 17; size: .; V: TRBV11-1; J: TRBJ2-3; DNA: TGTGCCAGCAGCCCTCTAGCGGGAGGGTGGGAGACAGATACGCAGTATTTT; CDR3: CASSPLAGGWETDTQYF
D: .; length: 13; size: .; V: TRBV9; J: TRBJ2-7; DNA: TGTGCCAGCATCCCTTTCTTGTGTTCCGGGCAGTACTTC; CDR3: CASIPFLCSGQYF
D: .; length: 13; size: few; V: TRBV20-1; J: TRBJ2-7; DNA: TGCAGTGCTTGTGAGTGGGGGTCCTACGAGCAGTACTTC; CDR3: CSACEWGSYEQYF
D: TRBD1; length: 18; size: .; V: TRBV6-1; J: TRBJ1-2; DNA: TGTGCCAGCAGTGAAGCTCGGGGCCAGGGGGCGATCCTCTATGGCTACACCTTC; CDR3: CASSEARGQGAILYGYTF
D: .; length: 15; size: large; V: TRBV6-5; J: TRBJ2-2; DNA: TGTGCCAGCAGTTACTGGGGAGTTAATACCGGGGAGCTGTTTTTT; CDR3: CASSYWGVNTGELFF
D: .; length: 13; size: few; V: TRBV28; J: TRBJ2-7; DNA: TGTGCCAGCAGTCCGTCTTGGTCCTACGAGCAGTACTTC; CDR3: CASSPSWSYEQYF
D: .; length: 12; size: .; V: TRBV6-1; J: TRBJ2-1; DNA: TGTGCCGGGGAGGTCCGGGTCGGTGAGCAGTTCTTC; CDR3: CAGEVRVGEQFF
D: TRBD2; length: 19; size: many; V: TRBV4-3; J: TRBJ2-3; DNA: TGCGCCAGCAGCCAAGCGGCTAGCGGGAGCTTGGTTCTCACAGATACGCAGTATTTT; CDR3: CASSQAASGSLVLTDTQYF
D: TRBD1; length: 17; size: many; V: TRBV19; J: TRBJ1-5; DNA: TGTGCCAGTAGTAGCGCCACGGGACAGGGGGTCGGTCAGCCCCAGCATTTT; CDR3: CASSSATGQGVGQPQHF
D: .; length: 16; size: .; V: TRBV5-1; J: TRBJ1-2; DNA: TGCGCCAGCAGCGAAGTCGGACGGGCCGCTAACTATGGCTACACCTTC; CDR3: CASSEVGRAANYGYTF
D: .; length: 12; size: many; V: TRBV20-1; J: TRBJ2-7; DNA: TGCAGTGCTAGAGCCGCCACCTACGGGCAGTACTTC; CDR3: CSARAATYGQYF
D: .; length: 13; size: .; V: TRBV28; J: TRBJ2-3; DNA: TGTGCCAGCAATAATCAACAGCAAGATACGCAGTATTTT; CDR3: CASNNQQQDTQYF
D: .; length: 13; size: medium-sized; V: TRBV12-3/TRBV12-4; J: TRBJ2-7; DNA: TGTGCCAGCAGTTTAGGGGAGTGGTACGAGCAGTACTTC; CDR3: CASSLGEWYEQYF
D: .; length: 16; size: .; V: TRBV5-1; J: TRBJ1-1; DNA: TGCGCCAGCAGCTTCGCAATTGGAGGCATGGACACTGAAGCTTTCTTT; CDR3: CASSFAIGGMDTEAFF
D: TRBD2; length: 15; size: many; V: TRBV7-8; J: TRBJ2-3; DNA: TGTGCCAGCAGCTCGGGGGGGTCCCGCGCCGATACGCAGTATTTT; CDR3: CASSSGGSRADTQYF
D: TRBD1; length: 17; size: .; V: TRBV27; J: TRBJ1-6; DNA: TGTGCCAGCAGTAAGGACAGGGCGAGCTCCTATAATTCACCCCTCCACTTT; CDR3: CASSKDRASSYNSPLHF
D: .; length: 15; size: few; V: TRBV7-9; J: TRBJ1-1; DNA: TGTGCCAGCAGCTTAGTTGTAGGGAGCCGCACTGAAGCTTTCTTT; CDR3: CASSLVVGSRTEAFF
D: .; length: 16; size: medium-sized; V: TRBV24-1; J: TRBJ2-1; DNA: TGTGCCACCAGTGTATTTCACGAGAGCTCCTACAATGAGCAGTTCTTC; CDR3: CATSVFHESSYNEQFF
D: .; length: 16; size: .; V: TRBV27; J: TRBJ2-7; DNA: TGTGCCAGCAGCGTCCGGGGGCGGGACCCTCCAAGGGAGCAGTACTTC; CDR3: CASSVRGRDPPREQYF
D: TRBD2; length: 16; size: .; V: TRBV5-5; J: TRBJ2-5; DNA: TGTGCCAGCAGCATAAGGGAAGGGGAGGGCCAAGAAACCCAGTACTTC; CDR3: CASSIREGEGQETQYF
D: TRBD1; length: 15; size: .; V: TRBV11-2; J: TRBJ2-1; DNA: TGTGCCAGTAGCCCCCCGGGACAGCGGAACAATGATCAGTTCTTC; CDR3: CASSPPGQRNNDQFF
D: TRBD2; length: 18; size: few; V: TRBV27; J: TRBJ2-3; DNA: TGTGCCAGCAGTTTCGATCCCTCAACGGGAGGTCGCACAGATACGCAGTATTTT; CDR3: CASSFDPSTGGRTDTQYF
D: TRBD2; length: 15; size: few; V: TRBV6-9; J: TRBJ2-3; DNA: TGTGCCAGCAGTTATTCGCGGGAGAGGGCAGATACGCAGTATTTT; CDR3: CASSYSRERADTQYF
D: .; length: 14; size: many; V: TRBV30; J: TRBJ2-1; DNA: TGTGCCTGGAGCGGGAGCCCAGCGGACAATGAGCAGTTCTTC; CDR3: CAWSGSPADNEQFF
D: .; length: 13; size: few; V: TRBV12-3/TRBV12-4; J: TRBJ2-2; DNA: TGTGCCAGCAGTTTAGGGTCCACCGGGGAGCTGTTTTTT; CDR3: CASSLGSTGELFF
D: TRBD1; length: 13; size: few; V: TRBV12-3/TRBV12-4; J: TRBJ1-2; DNA: TGTGCCAGCAGCCAAGGACAGGCGAGAGGCTACACCTTC; CDR3: CASSQGQARGYTF
D: TRBD1; length: 15; size: .; V: TRBV24-1; J: TRBJ1-4; DNA: TGTGCCACCAGTGCGGGGTACAGGGGTGATGAAAAACTGTTTTTT; CDR3: CATSAGYRGDEKLFF
D: .; length: 17; size: .; V: TRBV9; J: TRBJ1-2; DNA: TGTGCCAGCAGCTTGTCGGTGGAAGAAAAATCCAACTATGGCTACACCTTC; CDR3: CASSLSVEEKSNYGYTF
D: .; length: 17; size: medium-sized; V: TRBV6-1; J: TRBJ1-6; DNA: TGTGCCAGCAGTGCTGGGGCGGCGAGCTCCTATAATTCACCCCTCCACTTT; CDR3: CASSAGAASSYNSPLHF
D: .; length: 14; size: .; V: TRBV6-1; J: TRBJ1-1; DNA: TGTGCCAGCTCCCTACAGGGTGTGGGCACTGAAGCTTTCTTT; CDR3: CASSLQGVGTEAFF
D: .; length: 18; size: .; V: TRBV24-1; J: TRBJ1-2; DNA: TGTGCCACCAGTGTGAGAGGGACACCTTTGTTTCTTGACTATGGCTACACCTTC; CDR3: CATSVRGTPLFLDYGYTF
D: .; length: 14; size: many; V: TRBV30; J: TRBJ1-6; DNA: TGTGCCTCCACGGAGGCAGGGGCGAATTCACCCCTCCACTTT; CDR3: CASTEAGANSPLHF
D: TRBD2; length: 16; size: medium-sized; V: TRBV7-9; J: TRBJ2-7; DNA: TGTGCCAGCAGCTTAGCGGTAGCGGGGCTATCGTACGAGCAGTACTTC; CDR3: CASSLAVAGLSYEQYF
D: TRBD2; length: 13; size: .; V: TRBV30; J: TRBJ2-1; DNA: TGTGCCTGGACGGCGGGAGCCGGCAATGAGCAGTTCTTC; CDR3: CAWTAGAGNEQFF
D: TRBD2; length: 16; size: many; V: TRBV5-1; J: TRBJ2-5; DNA: TGCGCCAGCAGCTTGGCGCCTAGCGGGAGTTGGGAGACCCAGTACTTC; CDR3: CASSLAPSGSWETQYF
D: .; length: 16; size: .; V: TRBV20-1; J: TRBJ2-6; DNA: TGCAGTGCTAGTTCCGGACCCACCTCTGGGGCCAACGTCCTGACTTTC; CDR3: CSASSGPTSGANVLTF
D: .; length: 13; size: medium-sized; V: TRBV25-1; J: TRBJ1-6; DNA: TGTGCCAGCAGTGGCAACCTAGGTTCACCCCTCCACTTT; CDR3: CASSGNLGSPLHF
D: .; length: 13; size: medium-sized; V: TRBV9; J: TRBJ2-7; DNA: TGTGCCAGCAGCCCTTTCTTGGGTTCCGGGCAGTACTTC; CDR3: CASSPFLGSGQYF
D: .; length: 13; size: .; V: TRBV12-3/TRBV12-4; J: TRBJ1-5; DNA: TGTGCCAGCACCCAGGGTAATTATCAGCCCCAGCATTTT; CDR3: CASTQGNYQPQHF
D: .; length: 12; size: few; V: TRBV12-3/TRBV12-4; J: TRBJ1-2; DNA: TGTGCCAGCAGTTTAGTAAGGGGTGGCTACACCTTC; CDR3: CASSLVRGGYTF
D: TRBD2; length: 16; size: large; V: TRBV27; J: TRBJ2-7; DNA: TGTGCCAGCAGTTTATTTGGGACTAGCGAGGTGGCCACCCCTTACTTC; CDR3: CASSLFGTSEVATPYF
D: TRBD1; length: 18; size: few; V: TRBV6-2/TRBV6-3; J: TRBJ2-2; DNA: TGTGCCAGCACCAAAGCTCGGGACAGGGGGCTGAACACCGGGGAGCTGTTTTTT; CDR3: CASTKARDRGLNTGELFF
D: .; length: 15; size: medium-sized; V: TRBV2; J: TRBJ2-7; DNA: TGTGCCAGCAGTGTGGAACGGGACCCGGCCTACGAGCAGTACTTC; CDR3: CASSVERDPAYEQYF
D: TRBD1; length: 15; size: .; V: TRBV18; J: TRBJ2-7; DNA: TGTGCCAGCTCACCACCGGGGGACAGGATGCACGAGCAGTACTTC; CDR3: CASSPPGDRMHEQYF
D: TRBD1; length: 15; size: few; V: TRBV27; J: TRBJ2-7; DNA: TGTGCCAGCGCTCCCGTACAGGGGGCGATCTACGAGCAGTACTTC; CDR3: CASAPVQGAIYEQYF
D: TRBD1; length: 18; size: many; V: TRBV19; J: TRBJ1-5; DNA: TGTGCCAGTAGTATATTCCCCCCACAAACAGGGGGAACTCAGCCCCAGCATTTT; CDR3: CASSIFPPQTGGTQPQHF
D: .; length: 15; size: .; V: TRBV7-2; J: TRBJ1-2; DNA: TGTGCCAGCAGCAGCGGCCGGGGAAGCCTATATGGCTACACCTTC; CDR3: CASSSGRGSLYGYTF
D: .; length: 14; size: few; V: TRBV27; J: TRBJ2-5; DNA: TGTGCCAGCAGTTTAGCCAAGTACCAAGAGACCCAGTACTTC; CDR3: CASSLAKYQETQYF
D: TRBD2; length: 15; size: few; V: TRBV6-1; J: TRBJ2-7; DNA: TGTGCCAGCAGGCGTAAGTCTAGCGGGATTACCGAGCAGTACTTC; CDR3: CASRRKSSGITEQYF
D: .; length: 14; size: medium-sized; V: TRBV6-1; J: TRBJ1-2; DNA: TGTGCCAGCAGCCCCCGGGACATAACCTATGGCTACACCTTC; CDR3: CASSPRDITYGYTF
D: TRBD1; length: 15; size: .; V: TRBV12-3/TRBV12-4; J: TRBJ1-6; DNA: TGTGCCAGCAGCCGAACAGGGGGGGGAAATTCACCCCTCCACTTT; CDR3: CASSRTGGGNSPLHF
D: TRBD2; length: 17; size: .; V: TRBV20-1; J: TRBJ2-3; DNA: TGCAGTGCATCGCCCCCCTGGCTAGCGGGGAGCACAGATACGCAGTATTTT; CDR3: CSASPPWLAGSTDTQYF
D: TRBD1; length: 16; size: .; V: TRBV6-1; J: TRBJ2-6; DNA: TGTGCCAGCAGTAAGGACAGGGAGGCTGGGGCCAACGTCCTGACTTTC; CDR3: CASSKDREAGANVLTF
D: TRBD2; length: 14; size: .; V: TRBV20-1; J: TRBJ2-3; DNA: TGCAGTGCTTGGACTAGCGGGACTACAGATACGCAGTATTTT; CDR3: CSAWTSGTTDTQYF
D: .; length: 15; size: .; V: TRBV11-2; J: TRBJ2-3; DNA: TGTGCCAGAGGCTCAGGGGCCGGCCCCTCAGATACGCAGTATTTT; CDR3: CARGSGAGPSDTQYF